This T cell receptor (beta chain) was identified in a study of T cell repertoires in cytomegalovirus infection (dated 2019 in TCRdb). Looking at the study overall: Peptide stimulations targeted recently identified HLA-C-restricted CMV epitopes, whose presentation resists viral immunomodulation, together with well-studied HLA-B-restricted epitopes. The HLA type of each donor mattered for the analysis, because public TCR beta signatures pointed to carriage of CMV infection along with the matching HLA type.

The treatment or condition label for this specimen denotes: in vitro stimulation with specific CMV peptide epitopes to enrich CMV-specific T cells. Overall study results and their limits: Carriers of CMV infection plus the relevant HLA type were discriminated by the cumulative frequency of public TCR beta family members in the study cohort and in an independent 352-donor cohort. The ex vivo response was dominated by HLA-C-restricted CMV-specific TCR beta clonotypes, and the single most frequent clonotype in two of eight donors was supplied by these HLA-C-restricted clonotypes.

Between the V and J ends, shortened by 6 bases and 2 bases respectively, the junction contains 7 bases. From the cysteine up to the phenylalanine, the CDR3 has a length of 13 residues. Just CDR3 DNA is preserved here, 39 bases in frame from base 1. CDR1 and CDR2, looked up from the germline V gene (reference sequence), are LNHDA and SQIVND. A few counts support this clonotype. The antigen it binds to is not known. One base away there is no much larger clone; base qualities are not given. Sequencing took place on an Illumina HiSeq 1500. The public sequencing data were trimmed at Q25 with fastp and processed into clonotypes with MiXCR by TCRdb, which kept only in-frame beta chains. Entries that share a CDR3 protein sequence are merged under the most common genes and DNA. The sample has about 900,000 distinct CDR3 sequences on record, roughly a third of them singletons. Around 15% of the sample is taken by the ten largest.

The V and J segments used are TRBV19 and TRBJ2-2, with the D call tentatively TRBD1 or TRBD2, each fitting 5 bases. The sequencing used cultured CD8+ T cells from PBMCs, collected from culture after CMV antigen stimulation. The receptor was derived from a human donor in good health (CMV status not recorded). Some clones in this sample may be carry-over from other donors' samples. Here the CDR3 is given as CASRWDNTGELFF. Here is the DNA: TGTGCCAGTAGATGGGACAACACCGGGGAGCTGTTTTTT.